This TCR beta chain came from a study of human T cells and chemical hapten exposure. Study-wide results and caveats: The formation of large CDR3 similarity clusters by expanded TCRs significantly exceeded that of controls. DPC sensitization did not alter TCRs above 1 in 1000 frequency.

With respect to this clonotype: Its target is not known.

The germline V and J ends were trimmed by 7 bases and 6 bases, with 13 bases remaining between them. The CDR3 covers 13 residues. From the RACE reads, TCRdb called clonotypes with MiXCR, one entry per CDR3 protein. The table includes more than 80,000 distinct CDR3 sequences, approximately 12% detected once. As for time point: pre-sensitization, week 0. Noted treatment: therapeutic diphenylcyclopropenone sensitization with weekly scalp DPC. The specimen comprised whole blood, sampled in connection with sensitization to the hapten diphenylcyclopropenone (DPC). The receptor was isolated from a woman aged 45-59 years with alopecia areata. Some clones in this sample may be carry-over from other donors' samples. This sequence joins TRBV23-1 and TRBJ2-1, with D maybe TRBD2 (6 bases). TRBV23-1 is filed as an ORF, its function uncertain. The CDR3 region has the DNA TGCGCCAGCACCGTATGGAGGGCCAATGAGCAGTTCTTC. Protein sequence: CASTVWRANEQFF.